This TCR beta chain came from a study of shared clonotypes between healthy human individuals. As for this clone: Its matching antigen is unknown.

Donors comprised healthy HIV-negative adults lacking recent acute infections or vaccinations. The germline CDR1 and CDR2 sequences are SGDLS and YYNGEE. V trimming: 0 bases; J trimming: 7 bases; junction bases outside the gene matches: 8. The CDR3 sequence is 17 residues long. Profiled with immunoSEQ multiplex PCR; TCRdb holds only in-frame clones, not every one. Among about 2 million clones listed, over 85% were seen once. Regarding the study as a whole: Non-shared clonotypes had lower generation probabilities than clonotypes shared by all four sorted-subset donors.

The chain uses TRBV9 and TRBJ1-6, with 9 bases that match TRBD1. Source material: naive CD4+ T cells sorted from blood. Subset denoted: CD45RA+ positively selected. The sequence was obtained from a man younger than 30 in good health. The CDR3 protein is CASSVGVQGAKNSPLHF. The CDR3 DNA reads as TGTGCCAGCAGCGTAGGGGTACAGGGGGCTAAGAATTCACCCCTCCACTTT.